This is a list of T cell receptor beta chains from one sample in a study of CD8+CD57+ T cells in acquired aplastic anemia. TCRdb reprocessed the reads with MiXCR, giving one entry per CDR3 protein. Of fewer than 200,000 distinct CDR3 sequences listed, less than 60% were seen once; the top ten hold approximately 1%. Sequenced material: sorted CD4+, CD8+, or CD8+CD57+ T cells (not recorded which) from PBMCs. The receptors derive from a human donor with aplastic anemia. Both conserved end residues are part of each CDR3. The D gene is left open where the match is weak. Size tells how often a clone was seen (once, few, many) or the class of an expanded clone, and some rows leave it out.

abundance,d_gene,v_gene,j_gene,CDR3nt,CDR3aa
many,TRBD2,TRBV4-3,TRBJ2-1,TGCGCCAGCAGCCGAATACTAGCGGGGTCACACAATGAGCAGTTCTTC,CASSRILAGSHNEQFF
many,TRBD1,TRBV6-1,TRBJ2-7,TGTGCCAGCAGGACAGGGTCCACCGAGCAGTACTTC,CASRTGSTEQYF
many,TRBD2,TRBV9,TRBJ2-1,TGTGCCAGCAGCGTACCCAGCGGGGGGGCCGTGAATGAGCAGTTCTTC,CASSVPSGGAVNEQFF
.,.,TRBV20-1,TRBJ1-1,TGCAGTGCTAGTTCTGGCACCCGGAACACTGAAGCTTTCTTT,CSASSGTRNTEAFF
.,.,TRBV20-1,TRBJ1-4,TGCTCCTTTTCCTGGTTCGGTGAAAAACTGTTTTTT,CSFSWFGEKLFF
few,.,TRBV7-3,TRBJ2-7,TGTGCCAGCAGTACCCCTAGCTCCTACGAGCAGTACTTC,CASSTPSSYEQYF
many,.,TRBV4-1,TRBJ1-2,TGCGCCAGCAGCCAACCCGGGCTTCAACTCTACTTC,CASSQPGLQLYF
.,TRBD2,TRBV2,TRBJ2-7,TGTGCCAGCAGACTAGCGGAAAGCTACGAGCAGTACTTC,CASRLAESYEQYF
.,.,TRBV19,TRBJ2-5,TGTGCCAGTGCCGATCGCTCGACAGCCCAAGAGACCCAGTACTTC,CASADRSTAQETQYF
many,TRBD2,TRBV20-1,TRBJ2-3,TGCAGTGCTAGAGTAGCGGGGGGCACAGATACGCAGTATTTT,CSARVAGGTDTQYF
.,.,TRBV24-1,TRBJ1-2,TGTGCCACCAGTGATGGGAGGTATGGCTACACCTTC,CATSDGRYGYTF
.,.,TRBV29-1,TRBJ1-2,TGCAGCGTTGAATCACTAGGCTATGGCTACACCTTC,CSVESLGYGYTF
.,.,TRBV10-2,TRBJ2-7,TGCGCCAGCAGTGAGAATAGCGGTTCCTACGAGCAGTACTTC,CASSENSGSYEQYF
.,TRBD2,TRBV6-1,TRBJ2-5,TGTGCCAGCAATGAGGGGGGGACTAGCGCAGAGACCCAGTACTTC,CASNEGGTSAETQYF
many,.,TRBV12-3/TRBV12-4,TRBJ1-1,TGTGCCAGCGGTAGGGGCCCTATGAACACTGAAGCTTTCTTT,CASGRGPMNTEAFF
once,.,TRBV25-1,TRBJ1-3,TGTGCCAGCAGTGCAGGGGTGGCTGGAAACACCATATATTTT,CASSAGVAGNTIYF
.,.,TRBV2,TRBJ2-7,TGTGCCAGCAGTGGGTCGGTTGTTCCTACGAAGCAGTACTTC,CASSGSVVPTKQYF
few,.,TRBV2,TRBJ1-6,TGTGCCAGCAGTGACGTGGAAGCCTATAATTCACCCCTCCACTTT,CASSDVEAYNSPLHF
many,.,TRBV9,TRBJ2-3,TGTGCCAGCAGCGGGACGACCACAGATACGCAGTATTTT,CASSGTTTDTQYF
few,TRBD2,TRBV25-1,TRBJ2-2,TGTGCCAGCAGTCCTTCCTCTCTAGAGCGGGGGGGAAGCGCGGCCGGGGAGCTGTTTTTT,CASSPSSLERGGSAAGELFF
many,.,TRBV7-6,TRBJ2-2,TGTGCCAGCAGCTTAGTTCAGACCGGGGAGCTGTTTTTT,CASSLVQTGELFF
.,TRBD2,TRBV7-6,TRBJ2-7,TGTGCCAGCAGCCCCAATAGCGGGCCAAGCTCCTACGAGCAGTACTTC,CASSPNSGPSSYEQYF
.,.,TRBV5-1,TRBJ2-6,TGCGCCAGCAGCTCCACTAGCTCTGGGGCCAACGTCCTGACTTTC,CASSSTSSGANVLTF
.,.,TRBV29-1,TRBJ2-3,TGCAGCGCCGATACGCAGTATTTT,CSADTQYF
few,.,TRBV20-1,TRBJ2-3,TGCAGTGCTAGAGTGTCAGATACGCAGTATTTT,CSARVSDTQYF
.,.,TRBV7-2,TRBJ2-7,TGTGCCAGCAGCCTCGGTGGAGGGGGCTCCTACGGGCAGTACTTC,CASSLGGGGSYGQYF
.,.,TRBV15,TRBJ1-4,TGTGCCACCAGCAGACCACAGGCTATTAATGAAAAACTGTTTTTT,CATSRPQAINEKLFF
many,TRBD2,TRBV11-2,TRBJ2-7,TGTGCCAGCAGCTTATACGTGGCTAGCGGGTCGTTTACTTCCTACGAGCAGTACTTC,CASSLYVASGSFTSYEQYF
many,TRBD1,TRBV2,TRBJ1-1,TGTGCCAGCAGGCCCGCCGACAGGGGTGAAGCTTTCTTT,CASRPADRGEAFF
.,.,TRBV7-9,TRBJ2-2,TGTGCCAGCAGCTTAGACATGTCCGCGGAGCTGTTTTTT,CASSLDMSAELFF
.,TRBD2,TRBV4-3,TRBJ2-3,TGCGCCAGCAGCCAAGATCCGAGGGGAGGGGGCACAGATACGCAGTATTTT,CASSQDPRGGGTDTQYF
once,TRBD1,TRBV19,TRBJ1-1,TGTGCCAGCGTACAGGGGGCTGAAGCTTTCTTT,CASVQGAEAFF
.,.,TRBV7-2,TRBJ1-4,TGTGCCAGCAGCTTAATTATGGGGACTGGTGAAAAACTGTTTTTT,CASSLIMGTGEKLFF
.,.,TRBV24-1,TRBJ1-2,TGTGCCACCAGTGATTTCGCGGGGATAGGCTACACCTTC,CATSDFAGIGYTF
.,.,TRBV6-5,TRBJ1-6,TGTGCCAGCAGTTACTCGAATGGGGATAATTCACCCCTCCACTTT,CASSYSNGDNSPLHF
many,.,TRBV6-1,TRBJ1-5,TGTGCCACCCAGGGAGATAGCAATCAGCCCCAGCATTTT,CATQGDSNQPQHF
.,.,TRBV6-1,TRBJ1-2,TGTGCCAGCAGTGAAGGAGACAGTATCTATCCCTATGGCTACACCTTC,CASSEGDSIYPYGYTF
.,.,TRBV18,TRBJ2-5,TGTGCCAGCTCACCACCTCCCATACAAGAGACCCAGTACTTC,CASSPPPIQETQYF
.,.,TRBV29-1,TRBJ1-1,TGCAGCGTTGTACGTCAGAACACTGAAGCTTTCTTT,CSVVRQNTEAFF
.,.,TRBV7-8,TRBJ2-7,TGTGCCAGCAGCTTCGGGTGGACGGCCGTCTACGAGCAGTACTTC,CASSFGWTAVYEQYF
.,.,TRBV7-9,TRBJ1-1,TGTGCCAGCACTACAACCCGGAACACTGAAGCTTTCTTT,CASTTTRNTEAFF
.,.,TRBV19,TRBJ1-4,TGTGCCAGTAGTACTTCCACCGCGGCCGCAACTAATGAAAAACTGTTTTTT,CASSTSTAAATNEKLFF
once,TRBD1,TRBV19,TRBJ1-5,TGTGCCAGTAGTATGGACAGGGAGGGGGATCAGCCCCAGCATTTT,CASSMDREGDQPQHF